The 30 T cell receptor beta chains below all came from one sample that was sequenced in a study of blood T cell repertoires in COVID-19. The table came from immunoSEQ multiplex PCR; TCRdb's copy has only in-frame clones and leaves some out. The sample shows roughly 190,000 clones, roughly 77% of them seen only once. The sequenced sample consisted of PBMCs or T cells enriched from blood (not recorded which). All receptors come from a woman between 45 and 60 years old with acute COVID-19.

V is TRBV21-1 and J is TRBJ2-1; the table's D call, TRBD1, has no DNA check behind it. TRBV21-1 is reported as a pseudogene. The CDR3 has 15 residues. The CDR3: CASSKLWELGAEQFF. The CDR3 DNA sequence: TGTGCCAGCAGCAAATTGTGGGAGCTGGGGGCTGAGCAGTTCTTC.

This rearrangement joins TRBV28 to TRBJ1-1, with 12 bases matching TRBD1. V dropped 7 bases and J dropped 6; count of bases not matched to a gene: 12. The germline CDR1 and CDR2 sequences are MDHEN and SYDVKM. This CDR3 spans 16 amino acids. The CDR3 reads CASTAVAGQGASEAFF. In nucleotides, the CDR3 is TGTGCCAGCACCGCAGTCGCGGGACAGGGGGCGTCTGAAGCTTTCTTT.

The rearrangement links TRBV5-1 to TRBJ2-7; 7 bases are a match to TRBD1. Germline V lookup: CDR1 SGHRS, CDR2 YFSETQ. The junction had 7 bases not matched to a gene; V was cut back by 1 base and J by 0 bases. The CDR3 spans 16 residues. CDR3: CASSLSGTGASYEQYV. CDR3 coding DNA: TGCGCCAGCAGCTTGTCCGGTACAGGGGCCTCCTACGAGCAGTACGTC.

The V and J genes are TRBV4-3 and TRBJ2-3, with D possibly being TRBD1 (5 bases). Germline loops: CDR1 LGHNA, CDR2 YSLEER. The CDR3 is 15 amino acids. With 3 bases removed from V and 2 bases from J, the gap between germline ends came to 12 bases. CDR3 residues: CASSQQPGPTDTQYF. The CDR3 DNA is TGCGCCAGCAGCCAGCAACCAGGGCCCACAGATACGCAGTATTTT.

This sequence joins TRBV19 and TRBJ1-5, with 10 bases identical to TRBD1. The germline V gene has CDR1 LNHDA and CDR2 SQIVND (reference sequence). V lost 10 bases to trimming and J lost 7 bases; unmatched junction nucleotides: 4. This CDR3 has 12 amino acids. CDR3 in amino acids: CAMGQGSQPQHF. In DNA, the CDR3 is TGTGCCATGGGACAGGGGTCCCAGCCCCAGCATTTT.

The rearrangement joins TRBV30 to TRBJ1-5, with D maybe TRBD1 (5 bases). CDR1 and CDR2 from the germline V gene are GTSNPN and SVGIG (reference sequence). CDR3 size: 16 residues. The V and J ends lost 0 bases and 3 bases respectively, with 15 bases between them. The CDR3 protein is CAWSVRGSGVNQPQHF. In DNA, the CDR3 is TGTGCCTGGAGTGTACGGGGGAGTGGAGTCAATCAGCCCCAGCATTTT.

This chain connects TRBV6-4 to TRBJ2-3, with 7 nucleotides matching TRBD2. There are 15 residues in the CDR3. V dropped 0 bases and J dropped 6; count of bases not matched to a gene: 6. The germline CDR1 and CDR2 sequences are MRHNA and SNTAGT. The CDR3 reads CASSDSGRELDTQYF. CDR3 DNA: TGTGCCAGCAGTGACTCGGGGCGGGAGTTGGATACGCAGTATTTT.

This clone was counted a few times. This chain joins TRBV2 and TRBJ1-1; D call uncertain. Trimming pared 0 bases from V and 1 base from J, leaving 12 bases between. This CDR3 region has 16 residues. Germline V CDR1 and CDR2: SNHLY, FYNNEI. In nucleotides, the CDR3 is TGTGCCAGCAGTGAAGCGCAACGACTGGGGAACACTGAAGCTTTCTTT. Translated: CASSEAQRLGNTEAFF.

The CDR3 DNA is TGTGCAGGGCCTTACGAGCAGTACGTC. Translation gives CAGPYEQYV. The chain links TRBV12-2 to TRBJ2-7; TRBD1, the table's D call, lacks a check against the DNA. TRBV12-2 is a pseudogene segment. This CDR3 spans 9 amino acids.

This chain joins TRBV5-1 and TRBJ2-1; the match to TRBD2 covers 10 bases. Germline V gene lookup returns CDR1 SGHRS and CDR2 YFSETQ. This CDR3 has 15 amino acids. With 4 bases clipped from V and 7 bases from J, the junction kept 8 bases outside the gene matches. This chain's CDR3 is CASSLLAGSGNEQFF. In DNA form, the CDR3 reads TGCGCCAGCAGCCTACTAGCGGGGTCCGGGAATGAGCAGTTCTTC.

V and J are TRBV2 and TRBJ2-6, with D possibly TRBD1 on 5 matching bases. The CDR3 runs 14 residues. Germline CDR1 SNHLY, CDR2 FYNNEI. Trimming removed 9 bases from V and 4 bases from J, with 13 bases in between. The CDR3 sequence: CARGGAPGANVLTF. The CDR3 DNA reads TGTGCCAGGGGTGGGGCCCCCGGGGCCAACGTCCTGACTTTC.

The chain couples TRBV2 to TRBJ1-6; 7 nucleotides line up with TRBD1. The V and J ends lost 6 bases and 0 bases, in that order; junction bases with no gene match: 5. Germline V gene data show CDR1 as SNHLY and CDR2 as FYNNEI. The CDR3 loop spans 16 amino acids. The CDR3 is CASSGQVSSYNSPLHF. The CDR3 DNA reads TGTGCCAGCAGCGGACAGGTCAGCTCCTATAATTCACCCCTCCACTTT.

This chain uses TRBV7-2 with TRBJ2-5; TRBD2 might be the D (5 bases). The CDR3 runs to 15 residues. The germline V and J ends were trimmed by 8 bases and 5 bases, with 21 bases remaining between them. Germline V gives CDR1 SGHTA, CDR2 FQGNSA. DNA for the CDR3: TGTGCCAGCGCGACAAGTTCGGGAAAGCGGGAGACCCAGTACTTC. Its translation: CASATSSGKRETQYF.

This clone was observed a handful of times. The chain couples TRBV28 to TRBJ1-5; D may be TRBD1 (6 bases). The CDR3 is made up of 14 amino acids. Germline V gene sequence: CDR1 MDHEN, CDR2 SYDVKM. With 6 bases removed from V and 12 bases from J, the gap between germline ends came to 21 bases. CDR3 DNA sequence: TGTGCCAGCAGCCACAACAGGGCCCCAATGAGCCAGCATTTT. Its protein product is CASSHNRAPMSQHF.

This rearrangement joins TRBV6-5 to TRBJ1-1, with D perhaps TRBD1 (5 bases). The CDR3 has 14 amino acids. Germline V lookup: CDR1 MNHEY, CDR2 SVGAGI. The CDR3 sequence is CAAGSARTNTEAFF. CDR3 bases: TGTGCAGCAGGGTCGGCTCGAACGAACACTGAAGCTTTCTTT.

The chain recombines TRBV5-1 with TRBJ2-2; 11 bases match TRBD2. This CDR3 has 15 amino acids. The V gene's germline CDR1 is SGHRS and CDR2 YFSETQ. Unmatched junction bases numbered 6, after V lost 5 bases and J lost 6 bases. This CDR3 is CASRDSGGAPGELFF. CDR3 sequence (DNA): TGCGCCAGCAGAGATAGCGGGGGGGCCCCCGGGGAGCTGTTTTTT.

This clone has just one count. The V call is TRBV19, the J call TRBJ2-5; maybe TRBD1 (5 bases). CDR3 length: 15 residues. Germline CDR1 LNHDA, CDR2 SQIVND (reference sequence). With 1 base removed from V and 6 bases from J, the gap between germline ends came to 15 bases. CDR3 residues: CASSIAPGRAQTQYF. CDR3 nucleotide sequence: TGTGCCAGTAGTATAGCTCCCGGCAGGGCGCAGACCCAGTACTTC.

The V call is TRBV19, the J call TRBJ2-7, with 7 positions matching TRBD2. From germline, CDR1 is LNHDA and CDR2 SQIVND (reference sequence). Unmatched junction bases numbered 5, after V lost 6 bases and J lost 0 bases. The CDR3 length is 14 residues. The CDR3, as DNA: TGTGCCAGTAGGGAGGGAGGGAGCTCCTACGAGCAGTACGTC. Translated, it gives CASREGGSSYEQYV.

The chain combines TRBV6-4 with TRBJ1-4; D unclear. Germline V CDR1 and CDR2: MRHNA, SNTAGT. Trimming took 0 bases from V and 7 from J, leaving 12 bases between them. This CDR3 spans 15 amino acids. The CDR3 here is CASSDSCRFCEKLFF. The CDR3 DNA follows: TGTGCCAGCAGTGACTCATGCAGGTTCTGTGAAAAACTGTTTTTT.

The rearrangement joins TRBV7-9 to TRBJ1-2, with TRBD1 identical over 10 bases. CDR1 is SEHNR, CDR2 FQNEAQ, per germline (reference sequence). This CDR3 has 16 amino acids. V lost 4 bases to trimming and J lost 4 bases; unmatched junction nucleotides: 9. The CDR3 nucleotides read TGTGCCAGCAGCTCTTCGGGGACAGGGGCAGGCTATGGCTACACCTTC. This codes for CASSSSGTGAGYGYTF.

V and J are TRBV11-3 and TRBJ2-2; D unclear. The germline gives CDR1 SGHNT, CDR2 YENEEA. Trimming stripped 4 bases from V and 4 bases from J, with 10 bases between. The CDR3 has 14 residues. CDR3 protein: CASSYAKSTGELFF. In DNA form, the CDR3 reads TGTGCCAGCAGCTATGCTAAGAGCACCGGGGAGCTGTTTTTT.

This chain links TRBV3-1 (or the pseudogene TRBV3-2) with TRBJ2-2, with D uncertain. The CDR3 has 13 residues. Looked up from germline, CDR1 is LGHDT and CDR2 is YNNKEL (reference sequence). V was clipped by 8 bases and J by 3 bases, with 10 bases between them. CDR3 nucleotide sequence: TGTGCCAGCGAGGTACTTGACACCGGGGAGCTGTTTTTT. Protein: CASEVLDTGELFF.

The J gene is TRBJ1-1, the V gene TRBV3-1 (or the pseudogene TRBV3-2), with TRBD1 matching 8 bases. Germline V gives CDR1 LGHDT, CDR2 YNNKEL (reference sequence). V gave up 4 bases and J gave up 1 base; unmatched junction bases: 5. CDR3 length: 15 residues. The DNA of the CDR3 is TGTGCCAGCAGCCCCCAGGACAGGGCGAACACTGAAGCTTTCTTT. Amino acid sequence: CASSPQDRANTEAFF.

The genes are TRBV6-5 and TRBJ2-5; tentatively, D is TRBD2 (5 bases). Between the trimmed V and J ends, which lost 10 bases and 7 bases, there was a span of 25 bases. The CDR3 is 15 amino acids. From germline, CDR1 is MNHEY and CDR2 SVGAGI. The CDR3 protein is CATIPTDSSHGTQYF. CDR3 DNA: TGTGCCACTATACCTACGGACTCCTCCCATGGGACCCAGTACTTC.

This rearrangement joins TRBV27 to TRBJ1-5, with no clear D. The germline V and J ends were trimmed by 6 bases and 0 bases, with 9 bases remaining between them. Germline-derived CDR1 and CDR2 are MNHEY and SMNVEV (reference sequence). The CDR3 is 14 amino acids. CDR3 bases: TGTGCCAGCAGACCGGGTTATAGCAATCAGCCCCAGCATTTT. It specifies CASRPGYSNQPQHF.

This chain connects TRBV28 to TRBJ1-1; 7 bases align to TRBD1. CDR1 and CDR2 (germline): MDHEN, SYDVKM. The V gene end was trimmed by 5 bases and the J gene end by 4 bases; junction bases not matched to a gene: 10. There are 15 residues in the CDR3. The CDR3 DNA follows: TGTGCCAGCAGTCCCCGTAGGGGGCTCCCCACTGAAGCTTTCTTT. Amino acids: CASSPRRGLPTEAFF.

The V and J genes are TRBV1 and TRBJ1-2; TRBD1 reflects the table's D call only, with no check against the DNA. TRBV1 is a listed pseudogene. There are 10 residues in the CDR3. CDR3 DNA sequence: TGCACCAGCCCGACAGATGGCTACACCTTC. Translated, it gives CTSPTDGYTF.

The chain employs TRBV7-9 and TRBJ2-1; D is possibly TRBD1 (7 bases). Germline V gives CDR1 SEHNR, CDR2 FQNEAQ (reference sequence). V was cut by 5 bases and J by 6 bases, with 20 bases left in between. CDR3 length: 16 amino acids. The CDR3: CASSTTAGTAFNEQFF. The CDR3 nucleotides are TGTGCCAGCAGCACCACCGCGGGGACAGCTTTCAATGAGCAGTTCTTC.

The chain is built from TRBV9 and TRBJ1-2, with a possible D match to TRBD1 (6 bases). The germline gives CDR1 SGDLS, CDR2 YYNGEE. The CDR3 length is 14 residues. Between the trimmed V and J ends, which lost 4 bases and 4 bases, there was a span of 14 bases. The DNA for the CDR3 is TGTGCCAGCAGCCCCCAACAGGGTCGCTATGGCTACACCTTC. Protein product: CASSPQQGRYGYTF.

This clone was seen a single time. The rearrangement links TRBV7-6 to TRBJ1-5, with 8 bases matching TRBD1. Germline assignment: CDR1 SGHVS and CDR2 FNYEAQ. V was clipped by 4 bases and J by 5 bases; unmatched bases: 7. The CDR3 has 15 amino acids. The CDR3 is CASSSRTGLDQPQHF. As DNA, the CDR3 is TGTGCCAGCAGCTCCCGGACAGGGCTGGATCAGCCCCAGCATTTT.